Each of the 30 T cell receptor beta chains below was sequenced from the same sample in a study of liver allograft versus peripheral blood T cells (dated by TCRdb to about 2020). Study-wide context: The study compared the T cell receptor repertoires present in transplanted livers with the repertoires present in the peripheral blood of liver transplant recipients.

Instrument on record: Illumina MiSeq. Through fastp at Q25 and MiXCR, TCRdb rebuilt clones from the public reads, retaining in-frame beta chains. Each CDR3 protein appears once, grouped with its most common genes and DNA. The sample contains roughly 2,900 distinct CDR3 sequences, around 15% of them found a single time. About a quarter of the sample lies in the top ten. These receptors all come from a human patient who had a liver transplant. Once a transplant has taken place, some T cells may be donor derived.

The rearrangement links TRBV10-3 to TRBJ1-2; D may be TRBD1 (5 bases). The V end lost 11 bases, the J end lost 7 bases, and 17 bases lay between the germline ends. CDR1 and CDR2 (germline): ENHRY, SYGVKD. The CDR3 is 12 residues long. The CDR3 DNA is TGTGCCGCGGGGGGGGGGTCGGCTGGCTACACCTTC. Protein product: CAAGGGSAGYTF.

This clonotype is judged medium-sized. The genes are TRBV6-2 or TRBV6-3 and TRBJ1-4; D is perhaps TRBD1 (5 bases). Trimming cost V 8 bases and J 7 bases, with 17 bases left between them. The CDR3 is 14 amino acids. The germline CDR1 and CDR2 sequences are MNHEY and SVGEGT. The CDR3 is CASGWGGSTEKLFF. CDR3 nucleotides: TGTGCCAGCGGCTGGGGGGGATCTACTGAAAAACTGTTTTTT.

This clonotype is medium-sized by share. The V call is TRBV7-9, the J call TRBJ1-2, with 7 bases fitting TRBD1. The CDR3 covers 18 residues. Germline V gives CDR1 SEHNR, CDR2 FQNEAQ (reference sequence). Losses at the gene ends were 5 bases for V and 0 bases for J; bases not matched to a gene: 15. CDR3 nucleotides: TGTGCCAGCAGCCCTTCGACCCGACAGGGAAGGTCTAACTATGGCTACACCTTC. Translated, it gives CASSPSTRQGRSNYGYTF.

By sample fraction, this clonotype is medium-sized. The chain is built from TRBV11-2 and TRBJ1-5; the match to TRBD1 covers 10 bases. The CDR3 totals 14 residues. Per germline, CDR1 SGHAT and CDR2 FQNNGV. J gave up 7 bases and V 5 bases, and 5 bases lay outside the gene matches. CDR3 residues: CASSPGTGVQPQHF. CDR3 bases: TGTGCCAGCAGCCCCGGGACAGGGGTGCAGCCCCAGCATTTT.

By sample fraction, this clonotype is medium-sized (0.01 to 0.1%). This chain links TRBV10-3 with TRBJ2-7; the match to TRBD1 covers 9 bases. Losses at the gene ends were 3 bases for V and 2 bases for J; bases not matched to a gene: 2. Looked up from germline, CDR1 is ENHRY and CDR2 is SYGVKD. The CDR3 spans 14 residues. CDR3 in amino acids: CAISDGQGTYEQYF. CDR3 DNA: TGTGCCATCAGTGACGGACAGGGGACCTACGAGCAGTACTTC.

This clonotype is termed medium-sized. The rearrangement uses TRBV13 and TRBJ2-7; no clear D. Germline CDR1 is PRHDT and CDR2 is FYEKMQ (reference sequence). V lost 3 bases to trimming and J lost 6 bases, with 9 bases between them. There are 12 residues in the CDR3. The CDR3 DNA reads TGTGCCAGCAGCTTTGCGAGCCGCGAGCAGTACTTC. Encoded protein: CASSFASREQYF. Full variable domain (missing parts from reference TRBV13 and TRBJ2-7): AAGVIQSPRHLIKEKRETATLKCYPIPRHDTVYWYQQGPGQDPQFLISFYEKMQSDKGSIPDRFSAQQFSDYHSELNMSSLELGDSALYFCASSFASREQYFGPGTRLTVT.

Relative to its sample, this clonotype is medium-sized. As DNA, the CDR3 is TGTGCCAGCAGTTTAGCGCTCGACGAGCAGTACTTC. Translated, it gives CASSLALDEQYF. The chain uses TRBV12-3 or TRBV12-4 and TRBJ2-7, with D uncertain. V lost 0 bases to trimming and J lost 5 bases, with 5 bases between them. The CDR3 totals 12 residues.

This clonotype was recorded a few times. The chain carries TRBV7-9 and TRBJ2-3; D ambiguous. The CDR3 consists of 13 residues. The germline gives CDR1 SEHNR, CDR2 FQNEAQ (reference sequence). V was shortened by 5 bases and J by 4 bases, with 10 bases between the two germline ends. This CDR3 is CASSGIVADTQYF. The CDR3 DNA reads as TGTGCCAGCAGCGGAATAGTGGCAGATACGCAGTATTTT.

This clonotype was picked up one time. J is TRBJ2-1 and V is TRBV24-1; 10 bases are shared with TRBD1. From germline, CDR1 is KGHDR and CDR2 SFDVKD. The CDR3 consists of 13 residues. V lost 9 bases to trimming and J lost 7 bases; unmatched junction nucleotides: 5. The CDR3 nucleotides are TGTGCCACCGGGACAGGGGCCAGAAATGAGCAGTTCTTC. Protein sequence: CATGTGARNEQFF.

This clonotype is classed as medium-sized. The chain couples TRBV3-1 to TRBJ2-1; D is unclear. There are 13 residues in the CDR3. Trimming removed 4 bases at V and 2 bases at J, with 6 bases between. From germline, CDR1 is LGHDT and CDR2 YNNKEL (reference sequence). CDR3: CASSLRTYNEQFF. The CDR3 DNA reads TGTGCCAGCAGCCTTAGGACCTACAATGAGCAGTTCTTC.

By share, this clonotype ranks as medium-sized. This rearrangement joins TRBV9 to TRBJ1-3; no firm D call. The CDR3 spans 15 residues. Trimming shortened V by 4 bases and J by 0 bases, and 11 bases separated the two germline ends. CDR1 and CDR2 from the germline V gene are SGDLS and YYNGEE. The CDR3 sequence is CASSPSGYSGNTIYF. The CDR3 coding sequence is TGTGCCAGCAGCCCCTCGGGATACTCTGGAAACACCATATATTTT.

By proportion, this clonotype is medium-sized. The V gene is TRBV20-1, the J gene TRBJ1-1; 7 nucleotides agree with TRBD1. The CDR3 runs to 12 residues. Trimming removed 1 base from V and 6 bases from J; junction bases left unmatched: 2. Germline assignment: CDR1 DFQATT and CDR2 SNEGSKA (reference sequence). This CDR3 reads CSARVQGAEAFF. The CDR3 DNA is TGCAGTGCTAGAGTTCAGGGGGCTGAAGCTTTCTTT.

Remarks on this clonotype: A much larger clone lies one base from this, so it may be a read error. The chain is built from TRBV5-5 and TRBJ2-7, with 7 nucleotides matching TRBD2. Germline CDR1 reads SGHKS; CDR2 reads YYEKEE (reference sequence). The CDR3 spans 17 residues. V was pared by 4 bases and J by 7 bases, with 20 bases of the junction left unmatched. This CDR3 reads CASSGGGEPLSYNEQYF. CDR3 DNA sequence: TGTGCCAGCAGCGGGGGGGGGGAACCCCTCTCCTACAATGAGCAGTACTTC. Using reference TRBV5-5 and TRBJ2-7 for the parts outside the CDR3, the full variable domain is DAGVTQSPTHLIKTRGQQVTLRCSPISGHKSVSWYQQVLGQGPQFIFQYYEKEERGRGNFPDRFSARQFPNYSSELNVNALLLGDSALYLCASSGGGEPLSYNEQYFGPGTRLTVT.

This clonotype was counted between two and nine times. This sequence joins TRBV11-2 and TRBJ2-7; 11 nucleotides agree with TRBD1. This CDR3 spans 15 amino acids. Germline V lookup: CDR1 SGHAT, CDR2 FQNNGV. Germline trimming cut 3 bases from V and 7 bases from J; bases unmatched to any gene: 8. The CDR3 region has the DNA TGTGCCAGCAGCTTCCCGGACAGGGGGCGACGAGAGCAGTACTTC. This translates into CASSFPDRGRREQYF.

In its sample, this clonotype ranks as medium-sized. The rearrangement joins TRBV27 to TRBJ2-1; 8 bases are shared with TRBD1. The ends lost 9 bases at V and 4 bases at J; junction bases unmatched: 11. The CDR3 is made up of 15 amino acids. Germline values: CDR1 MNHEY, CDR2 SMNVEV (reference sequence). The CDR3 spells CASSPGTGLYNEQFF. The CDR3 DNA reads as TGTGCCAGTTCCCCGGGGACAGGTCTTTACAATGAGCAGTTCTTC.

This clonotype is medium-sized. The chain has TRBV29-1 and TRBJ1-1, with D tentatively TRBD1 (5 bases). V was cut by 6 bases and J by 3 bases, with 14 bases left in between. The V gene's germline CDR1 is SQVTM and CDR2 ANQGSEA. The length of the CDR3 is 13 residues. The CDR3: CSVRDPPDTEAFF. The CDR3 DNA reads TGCAGCGTCCGGGACCCCCCGGACACTGAAGCTTTCTTT.

Judged by abundance, this clonotype is medium-sized. V and J are TRBV11-2 and TRBJ2-1, with D possibly TRBD1 on 6 matching bases. There are 17 residues in the CDR3. CDR1 and CDR2 from the germline V gene are SGHAT and FQNNGV. The V and J ends lost 3 bases and 5 bases respectively, with 20 bases between them. The CDR3 here is CASSFHRVAPRDNEQFF. As DNA, the CDR3 is TGTGCCAGCAGCTTCCACAGGGTGGCCCCCCGCGACAATGAGCAGTTCTTC.

This clonotype ranks as medium-sized. Relative to the germline gene, one junction end is altered; a read error may explain this. The V and J genes are TRBV7-9 and TRBJ1-2; possible D gene TRBD1, 6 bases. CDR3 size: 15 residues. The germline gives CDR1 SEHNR, CDR2 FQNEAQ (reference sequence). CDR3 amino acids: CASSIAGDLNYGYTF. CDR3 coding DNA: TGTGCCAGCAGCATAGCAGGGGATCTTAACTATGGCTACACCTTC.

By share of the sample, this clonotype is medium-sized. The V call is TRBV20-1, the J call TRBJ1-1, with TRBD1 matching over 9 bases. The CDR3 spans 14 residues. Per germline, CDR1 DFQATT and CDR2 SNEGSKA (reference sequence). V dropped 6 bases and J dropped 5; count of bases not matched to a gene: 10. The CDR3 reads CSAPDRGYRTEAFF. In DNA, the CDR3 is TGCAGTGCCCCTGACAGGGGGTATAGGACTGAAGCTTTCTTT.

This clonotype turned up a few times. The chain has TRBV9 and TRBJ2-6; a possible D gene is TRBD1 (5 bases). V was clipped by 2 bases and J by 0 bases, with 15 bases between them. Germline values: CDR1 SGDLS, CDR2 YYNGEE. CDR3 length: 18 residues. Here the CDR3 DNA reads TGTGCCAGCAGCGTTCCAGGGCCCCAGTTCTCTGGGGCCAACGTCCTGACTTTC. Its translation is CASSVPGPQFSGANVLTF.

The sample holds a few counts of this clonotype. This chain uses TRBV7-9 with TRBJ2-1; 9 bases are a match to TRBD2. Germline CDR1 SEHNR, CDR2 FQNEAQ (reference sequence). There are 16 residues in the CDR3. With V trimmed by 5 bases and J by 5 bases, 10 bases remained unmatched. CDR3 protein: CASSLGGGGGHNEQFF. Here the CDR3 DNA reads TGTGCCAGCAGCCTCGGCGGCGGGGGGGGCCACAATGAGCAGTTCTTC.

By frequency in the sample, this clonotype is large (0.1 to 1%). The V and J genes are TRBV29-1 and TRBJ1-2; 8 bases align to TRBD1. Germline assignment: CDR1 SQVTM and CDR2 ANQGSEA. Trimming removed 6 bases from V and 4 bases from J; junction bases left unmatched: 10. CDR3 length: 14 amino acids. The CDR3 nucleotides are TGCAGCGTGTCCGGAGTAGGGACAGGCTATGGCTACACCTTC. Its translation is CSVSGVGTGYGYTF.

By share of the sample, this clonotype is medium-sized. The CDR3 sequence is CAISLNRDRENTEAFF. The CDR3 coding sequence is TGTGCCATCAGCTTGAATAGGGACAGGGAGAACACTGAAGCTTTCTTT. This chain links TRBV10-3 with TRBJ1-1, with 9 bases aligning to TRBD1. The germline V gene encodes CDR1 ENHRY and CDR2 SYGVKD. V lost 6 bases, J lost 1 base, and 9 bases stayed unmatched. There are 16 residues in the CDR3.

This clonotype is medium-sized within its sample. This sequence joins TRBV5-4 and TRBJ2-1; tentatively, D is TRBD1 or TRBD2 (6 bases each). The CDR3 extends over 17 amino acids. Germline V gene data show CDR1 as SGHNT and CDR2 as YYREEE (reference sequence). Trimming took 4 bases from V and 0 from J, leaving 17 bases between them. The CDR3 spells CASSILGGRSSYNEQFF. In DNA form, the CDR3 reads TGTGCCAGCAGCATCTTGGGGGGCCGAAGCTCCTACAATGAGCAGTTCTTC.

This clonotype was seen at least ten times. The gene calls are TRBV2 and TRBJ1-2; D is possibly TRBD1 (6 bases). The CDR3 is 13 residues long. The V end was cut by 7 bases, the J end by 5 bases, with 14 bases between. CDR1 is SNHLY and CDR2 is FYNNEI in the germline V gene. CDR3 protein: CASNGRTVYGYTF. For the CDR3, the DNA is TGTGCCAGCAACGGCAGGACAGTTTATGGCTACACCTTC.

This clonotype counts as medium-sized. The CDR3: CASSLGDYNSPLHF. The CDR3 DNA follows: TGTGCCAGCAGCTTGGGGGATTATAATTCACCCCTCCACTTT. The chain couples TRBV11-1 to TRBJ1-6; the D gene is possibly TRBD1 (5 bases). The CDR3 is 14 amino acids. Trimming left V 3 bases short and J 4 bases short, with 7 bases between. Germline CDR1 SGHAT, CDR2 FQDESV (reference sequence).

This clonotype counts as medium-sized. V usage is TRBV12-5 and J usage is TRBJ2-1, with a possible D match to TRBD1 (5 bases). There are 13 residues in the CDR3. With 1 base removed from V and 7 bases from J, the gap between germline ends came to 8 bases. The germline V gene encodes CDR1 LGHNT and CDR2 FRNRAP. CDR3 coding DNA: TGTGCTAGTGGTTTGGGACAGTTGAATGAGCAGTTCTTC. Its translation is CASGLGQLNEQFF.

Worth noting for this clonotype: This could be a read error, since a much larger clone is one nucleotide away. The J gene is TRBJ2-1, the V gene TRBV11-2, with TRBD2 matching 9 bases. Germline-derived CDR1 and CDR2 are SGHAT and FQNNGV. This CDR3 region has 16 residues. The CDR3 spells CVSSLGPAGGYNEQFF. In nucleotides, the CDR3 is TGTGTCAGCAGCTTAGGTCCGGCGGGGGGGTACAATGAGCAGTTCTTC.

With respect to this clonotype: Being one base from a much bigger clone, this may be a read error. This chain links TRBV25-1 with TRBJ1-3; D gene ambiguous. Germline loops: CDR1 MGHDK, CDR2 SYGVNS. The CDR3 loop spans 16 amino acids. The CDR3 loop is CTSSESYLYSGNTIYF. CDR3 coding DNA: TGTACCAGCAGTGAATCCTACCTCTACTCTGGAAACACCATATATTTT. The full variable domain, rest sourced from reference TRBV25-1 and TRBJ1-3, is EADIYQTPRYLVIGTGKKITLECSQTMGHDKMYWYQQDPGMELHLIHYSYGVNSTEKGDLSSESTVSRIRTEHFPLTLESARPSHTSQYLCTSSESYLYSGNTIYFGEGSWLTVV.

This clonotype was counted between two and nine times. The CDR3 sequence is CASSARTQYEQYF. CDR3 sequence (DNA): TGTGCCAGCAGCGCCCGGACGCAATACGAGCAGTACTTC. The rearrangement uses TRBV7-9 and TRBJ2-7, with D uncertain. The germline gives CDR1 SEHNR, CDR2 FQNEAQ (reference sequence). The CDR3 covers 13 residues. The V end was cut by 5 bases, the J end by 4 bases, with 12 bases between.